Below are 25 T cell receptor beta chains sequenced from a single sample in a study of T cells in Graves' hyperthyroidism and ophthalmopathy. Amplification yielded TCR beta CDR3 regions, with RNA transcripts as the source. HTBI primers were the set used in a first-round RT-PCR of the TCR CDR3. TCRdb redid the calling of the multiplex PCR reads with MiXCR, one entry per CDR3 protein. The sample includes about 420,000 distinct CDR3 sequences, approximately 14% seen only once; the top ten take 5% to 6%. The sequencing input was blood. The source of these receptors is a woman in her late teens or twenties with Graves' hyperthyroidism.

This clonotype was found a few times. The chain combines TRBV29-1 with TRBJ1-1; 7 bases line up with TRBD1. The CDR3 is 14 amino acids. Germline CDR1 SQVTM, CDR2 ANQGSEA. Trimming took 5 bases from V and 4 from J; bases not matched to a gene: 10. CDR3 amino acids: CSVRGRQGPTEAFF. The CDR3 DNA follows: TGCAGCGTTCGAGGGAGACAGGGACCCACTGAAGCTTTCTTT.

This clonotype was seen ten or more times. The chain couples TRBV12-3 or TRBV12-4 to TRBJ2-7; no firm D call. The CDR3 extends over 15 amino acids. V lost 0 bases, J lost 3 bases, and 12 bases lay in between. CDR3 amino acids: CASSLAGNSIYEQYF. The CDR3 nucleotides are TGTGCCAGCAGTTTAGCGGGCAACTCAATCTACGAGCAGTACTTC.

The chain joins TRBV3-1 to TRBJ2-1; 8 nucleotides line up with TRBD2. The germline V gene has CDR1 LGHDT and CDR2 YNNKEL (reference sequence). The J segment lost 4 bases and the V segment lost 3 bases, leaving 8 bases of the junction unmatched. CDR3 length: 16 residues. CDR3 bases: TGTGCCAGCAGCCATGAGGGACTAGTCGGTTACAATGAGCAGTTCTTC. Amino acid sequence: CASSHEGLVGYNEQFF.

This clonotype appeared a few times. The chain combines TRBV25-1 with TRBJ2-5; tentatively, D is TRBD2 (6 bases). Germline V gene data show CDR1 as MGHDK and CDR2 as SYGVNS. Trimming removed 8 bases from V and 5 bases from J, with 15 bases in between. This CDR3 is 13 amino acids long. The CDR3 here is CASYHSGEETQYF. Here the CDR3 DNA reads TGTGCCAGCTACCACTCGGGAGAGGAGACCCAGTACTTC.

V usage is TRBV20-1 and J usage is TRBJ2-1; 8 bases line up with TRBD2. This CDR3 spans 18 amino acids. Germline V lookup: CDR1 DFQATT, CDR2 SNEGSKA (reference sequence). J gave up 8 bases and V 0 bases, and 18 bases lay outside the gene matches. The CDR3 sequence is CSARDAGALRGLGDEQFF. The DNA of the CDR3 is TGCAGTGCTAGAGATGCGGGGGCCCTGAGGGGACTAGGCGATGAGCAGTTCTTC.

This clonotype was seen at least ten times. The rearrangement uses TRBV5-1 and TRBJ2-1; TRBD2 matches 7 bases. Trimming took 3 bases from V and 6 from J; bases not matched to a gene: 9. There are 15 residues in the CDR3. Germline lookup yields CDR1 SGHRS and CDR2 YFSETQ. DNA for the CDR3: TGCGCCAGCAGCTCGCGACTAGCAACGGGCAATGAGCAGTTCTTC. Amino acids: CASSSRLATGNEQFF.

This clonotype was recorded many times. The J gene is TRBJ2-7, the V gene TRBV12-3 or TRBV12-4; 9 bases are a match to TRBD2. This CDR3 region has 14 residues. Trimming cost V 3 bases and J 7 bases; bases outside gene matches: 7. The CDR3 DNA follows: TGTGCCAGCAGTTTCGCGGGAGGGGGGAAAGAGCAGTACTTC. Protein sequence: CASSFAGGGKEQYF.

This clonotype has ten or more counts. CDR3 nucleotides: TGTGCCAGCAGTGAGAGGGGCACTGAAGCTTTCTTT. Its translation is CASSERGTEAFF. This rearrangement joins TRBV2 to TRBJ1-1; perhaps TRBD1 as D (5 bases). Germline values: CDR1 SNHLY, CDR2 FYNNEI. Trimming removed 3 bases at V and 4 bases at J, with 6 bases between. The CDR3 loop spans 12 amino acids. Supplemented by reference TRBV2 and TRBJ1-1, the full variable domain reads EPEVTQTPSHQVTQMGQEVILRCVPISNHLYFYWYRQILGQKVEFLVSFYNNEISEKSEIFDDQFSVERPDGSNFTLKIRSTKLEDSAMYFCASSERGTEAFFGQGTRLTVV.

The rearrangement joins TRBV28 to TRBJ2-3; tentative D call: TRBD2 (5 bases). Germline assignment: CDR1 MDHEN and CDR2 SYDVKM. Trimming left V 7 bases short and J 0 bases short, with 11 bases between. The CDR3 covers 14 residues. Here the CDR3 reads CASNSRRSTDTQYF. CDR3 coding DNA: TGTGCCAGCAATTCGAGGAGGAGCACAGATACGCAGTATTTT.

This clonotype appeared many times. The V gene is TRBV30, the J gene TRBJ1-1, with D unclear. This CDR3 contains 11 residues. CDR1 and CDR2 (germline): GTSNPN, SVGIG (reference sequence). Deletions cut 4 bases from V and 8 bases from J, with 11 bases between. The CDR3 loop reads CAWILLEEAFF. The CDR3 nucleotides are TGTGCCTGGATCCTTCTGGAAGAAGCTTTCTTT.

This clonotype has a handful of counts. This chain joins TRBV9 and TRBJ2-1; 10 nucleotides match TRBD2. CDR1 and CDR2 from the germline V gene are SGDLS and YYNGEE. This CDR3 has 15 residues. The V gene end was trimmed by 2 bases and the J gene end by 6 bases; junction bases not matched to a gene: 5. In DNA, the CDR3 is TGTGCCAGCAGCGTTGGACTAGCGGTTTCCAATGAGCAGTTCTTC. This translates into CASSVGLAVSNEQFF.

There are a few counts of this clonotype. The chain has TRBV7-2 and TRBJ1-2; D uncertain. The V and J ends lost 1 base and 0 bases respectively, with 15 bases between them. The CDR3 consists of 17 residues. Germline V gene lookup returns CDR1 SGHTA and CDR2 FQGNSA. The CDR3 loop is CASSLVSGGSANYGYTF. CDR3 in DNA: TGTGCCAGCAGCTTAGTGAGCGGCGGATCAGCTAACTATGGCTACACCTTC. Filled out from reference TRBV7-2 and TRBJ1-2, the complete variable domain reads GAGVSQSPSNKVTEKGKDVELRCDPISGHTALYWYRQSLGQGLEFLIYFQGNSAPDKSGLPSDRFSAERTGGSVSTLTIQRTQQEDSAVYLCASSLVSGGSANYGYTFGSGTRLTVV.

At least ten counts were recorded for this clonotype. The chain recombines TRBV28 with TRBJ2-1; 12 bases are shared with TRBD2. CDR1 is MDHEN and CDR2 is SYDVKM in the germline V gene. This CDR3 spans 18 amino acids. The ends lost 4 bases at V and 8 bases at J; junction bases unmatched: 15. The CDR3, as DNA: TGTGCCAGCAGTTCCCAGGGGTCTAGCGGGAGGGGGGGGGATGAGCAGTTCTTC. It is translated as CASSSQGSSGRGGDEQFF.

This clonotype came up many times. V and J are TRBV28 and TRBJ1-2, with D hard to call. Between the trimmed V and J ends, which lost 2 bases and 8 bases, there was a span of 15 bases. The CDR3 sequence is 14 residues long. Germline assignment: CDR1 MDHEN and CDR2 SYDVKM. CDR3 sequence reads: CASSLREGTYGYTF. The CDR3 DNA sequence: TGTGCCAGCAGTTTACGGGAGGGAACTTACGGCTACACCTTC.

This sequence joins TRBV9 and TRBJ2-3, with D perhaps TRBD1 (6 bases). The CDR3 has 15 residues. Germline V gene lookup returns CDR1 SGDLS and CDR2 YYNGEE. Trimming cost V 3 bases and J 1 base, with 12 bases left between them. CDR3 sequence (DNA): TGTGCCAGCAGCGAACAGGGCGCCGGCACAGATACGCAGTATTTT. Translation: CASSEQGAGTDTQYF.

This clonotype was counted between two and nine times. The chain joins TRBV9 to TRBJ2-7; 7 bases map to TRBD1. This CDR3 comprises 15 residues. The V gene end was trimmed by 0 bases and the J gene end by 4 bases; junction bases not matched to a gene: 7. Germline V gene sequence: CDR1 SGDLS, CDR2 YYNGEE. The CDR3 protein is CASSVATGFGYEQYF. The DNA of the CDR3 is TGTGCCAGCAGCGTAGCGACAGGGTTCGGTTACGAGCAGTACTTC.

This clonotype was observed a few times. This chain uses TRBV5-1 with TRBJ1-6; D uncertain. V lost 4 bases, J lost 7 bases, and 15 bases lay in between. This CDR3 has 15 amino acids. Germline CDR1 reads SGHRS; CDR2 reads YFSETQ. This CDR3 is CASSQDQVRNSPLHF. The CDR3 region has the DNA TGCGCCAGCAGCCAAGACCAGGTCCGGAATTCACCCCTCCACTTT.

This clonotype was seen only once. V and J are TRBV6-1 and TRBJ2-7, with D uncertain. The germline V gene has CDR1 MNHNS and CDR2 SASEGT. This CDR3 contains 13 residues. V lost 3 bases, J lost 7 bases, and 13 bases lay in between. The CDR3 here is CASSEWQWGEQYF. The CDR3 nucleotides read TGTGCCAGCAGTGAGTGGCAATGGGGTGAGCAGTACTTC.

For this clonotype: This sequence may be a read error, since a much larger clone differs from it by one base. CDR3 loop: CASSLRQRTNTQYF. CDR3 DNA: TGTGCCAGCAGCTTACGACAGCGCACAAATACGCAGTATTTT. J is TRBJ2-3 and V is TRBV7-2; tentative D call: TRBD1 (5 bases). Germline loops: CDR1 SGHTA, CDR2 FQGNSA. The CDR3 consists of 14 residues. Full variable domain (rest looked up from reference TRBV7-2 and TRBJ2-3): GAGVSQSPSNKVTEKGKDVELRCDPISGHTALYWYRQSLGQGLEFLIYFQGNSAPDKSGLPSDRFSAERTGGSVSTLTIQRTQQEDSAVYLCASSLRQRTNTQYFGPGTRLTVL.

This clonotype has at least ten counts. The chain recombines TRBV7-9 with TRBJ2-1, with 14 bases that match TRBD2. The CDR3 is 18 residues long. CDR1 and CDR2 from the germline V gene are SEHNR and FQNEAQ (reference sequence). V dropped 4 bases and J dropped 6; count of bases not matched to a gene: 11. In DNA form, the CDR3 reads TGTGCCAGCAGCTCGCTTCCGGGACTAGCGGGAGTAGGCAATGAGCAGTTCTTC. Residues: CASSSLPGLAGVGNEQFF. Based on the CDR3 plus reference TRBV7-9 and TRBJ2-1, the full variable domain is DTGVSQNPRHKITKRGQNVTFRCDPISEHNRLYWYRQTLGQGPEFLTYFQNEAQLEKSRLLSDRFSAERPKGSFSTLEIQRTEQGDSAMYLCASSSLPGLAGVGNEQFFGPGTRLTVL.

With regard to this clonotype: This may be a read error, as it is one base from a much larger clone. The chain couples TRBV7-2 to TRBJ2-7; the D gene is possibly TRBD1 (6 bases). The germline CDR1 and CDR2 sequences are SGHTA and FQGNSA. The CDR3 consists of 14 residues. V shed 1 base and J shed 3 bases, with 10 bases lying between them. Written as DNA, the CDR3 is TGTGCCAGCAGCTTAGAACCAGGGGTCTACGAGCAGTACTTC. It translates to CASSLEPGVYEQYF.

The sample holds many counts of this clonotype. The rearrangement joins TRBV20-1 to TRBJ2-7; TRBD2 is a possible D gene (6 bases). Trimming cost V 4 bases and J 5 bases, with 21 bases left between them. Germline V gene data show CDR1 as DFQATT and CDR2 as SNEGSKA (reference sequence). The CDR3 totals 15 residues. The CDR3 reads CSATGTHKRVDEQYF. In nucleotides, the CDR3 is TGCAGTGCTACGGGGACTCACAAGAGGGTCGACGAGCAGTACTTC.

There are many counts of this clonotype. The genes are TRBV11-2 and TRBJ2-1; 10 nucleotides agree with TRBD2. Germline V gene lookup returns CDR1 SGHAT and CDR2 FQNNGV. With V trimmed by 3 bases and J by 3 bases, 2 bases remained unmatched. The CDR3 consists of 15 residues. The DNA of the CDR3 is TGTGCCAGCAGCTTGCGGACTAGCGGCTACAATGAGCAGTTCTTC. It specifies CASSLRTSGYNEQFF.

This clonotype has at least ten counts. The chain recombines TRBV11-2 with TRBJ2-7; D perhaps matches TRBD1 (5 bases). Germline values: CDR1 SGHAT, CDR2 FQNNGV. Trimming shortened V by 3 bases and J by 6 bases, and 9 bases separated the two germline ends. This CDR3 has 12 residues. The DNA for the CDR3 is TGTGCCAGCAGCTTCTTGGGGCGCGAGCAGTACTTC. Translation: CASSFLGREQYF.

The chain joins TRBV25-1 to TRBJ1-4; D not resolved. The germline CDR1 and CDR2 sequences are MGHDK and SYGVNS. Trimming removed 4 bases from V and 0 bases from J, with 12 bases in between. The CDR3 extends over 16 amino acids. The CDR3 here is CASSGPKHATNEKLFF. CDR3 sequence (DNA): TGTGCCAGCAGTGGACCGAAACACGCAACTAATGAAAAACTGTTTTTT. Full variable domain (remainder filled in from reference TRBV25-1 and TRBJ1-4): EADIYQTPRYLVIGTGKKITLECSQTMGHDKMYWYQQDPGMELHLIHYSYGVNSTEKGDLSSESTVSRIRTEHFPLTLESARPSHTSQYLCASSGPKHATNEKLFFGSGTQLSVL.